One sample yielded the 20 T cell receptor beta chains listed below, sequenced in a study of T-cell memory formation after mild COVID-19. TCRdb re-called the 5' RACE reads with MiXCR, one entry per CDR3 protein. This sample has a few hundred thousand distinct CDR3 sequences, with roughly 21% found just once. Sequences were obtained from PBMCs or a T cell subset sorted from them (not recorded which). The receptors here all came from an adult woman who had mild COVID-19 (a few samples of this study predate the infection). Cell type and time point are not known.

This rearrangement joins TRBV10-3 to TRBJ2-7; no definite D call. The CDR3 runs 13 residues. The V and J ends lost 4 bases and 0 bases respectively, with 7 bases between them. Germline lookup yields CDR1 ENHRY and CDR2 SYGVKD. The CDR3 sequence is CAISGDVSYEQYF. The CDR3 DNA reads as TGTGCCATCAGTGGGGATGTCTCCTACGAGCAGTACTTC.

This clonotype was detected only a few times. This chain links TRBV9 with TRBJ2-7, with TRBD1 matching over 9 bases. CDR1 and CDR2 from the germline V gene are SGDLS and YYNGEE. The length of the CDR3 is 16 residues. V lost 0 bases, J lost 1 base, and 5 bases stayed unmatched. CDR3 DNA: TGTGCCAGCAGCGTAGGACCCGGGACAGGGTCCTACGAGCAGTACTTC. This sequence encodes CASSVGPGTGSYEQYF.

Only a few counts were recorded for this clonotype. The CDR3 coding sequence is TGTGCCATCAAACCGGACAGGGCTGAAGCTTTCTTT. The encoded protein is CAIKPDRAEAFF. The rearrangement joins TRBV10-3 to TRBJ1-1; the match to TRBD1 covers 8 bases. Germline CDR1 reads ENHRY; CDR2 reads SYGVKD. V gave up 7 bases and J gave up 6 bases; unmatched junction bases: 4. The CDR3 has 12 residues.

The rearrangement links TRBV12-3 or TRBV12-4 to TRBJ2-3; D may be TRBD1 (5 bases). Between the trimmed V and J ends, which lost 8 bases and 7 bases, there was a span of 10 bases. The CDR3 is 11 residues long. CDR3 in DNA: TGTGCCAGCGCAAGGGGCTATACGCAGTATTTT. This encodes CASARGYTQYF.

The chain uses TRBV7-2 and TRBJ1-1, with D hard to call. Trimming removed 2 bases from V and 5 bases from J, with 12 bases in between. Germline assignment: CDR1 SGHTA and CDR2 FQGNSA. The CDR3 covers 14 residues. The DNA of the CDR3 is TGTGCCAGCAGCTTAATCGCGGATGTAACTGAAGCTTTCTTT. This encodes CASSLIADVTEAFF.

This chain joins TRBV12-3 or TRBV12-4 and TRBJ1-5; D unclear. CDR3 length: 15 residues. Deletions cut 3 bases from V and 0 bases from J, with 9 bases between. CDR3 DNA: TGTGCCAGCAGTTTGGGGAGTATTAGCAATCAGCCCCAGCATTTT. Translating it yields CASSLGSISNQPQHF.

The chain has TRBV24-1 and TRBJ2-1, with TRBD2 identical over 9 bases. The ends lost 3 bases at V and 6 bases at J; junction bases unmatched: 8. Germline V lookup: CDR1 KGHDR, CDR2 SFDVKD. CDR3 size: 16 residues. The CDR3 region is CATSDIGTSSLNEQFF. The CDR3 nucleotides read TGTGCCACCAGTGATATTGGGACTAGCAGTCTCAATGAGCAGTTCTTC.

The chain couples TRBV10-3 to TRBJ2-7, with 7 nucleotides matching TRBD1. V dropped 6 bases and J dropped 2; count of bases not matched to a gene: 1. Per the germline V gene, CDR1 is ENHRY and CDR2 is SYGVKD. There are 12 residues in the CDR3. This CDR3 reads CAIRDRPYEQYF. In DNA, the CDR3 is TGTGCCATCAGGGACAGGCCCTACGAGCAGTACTTC.

There are a few counts of this clonotype. The chain employs TRBV5-1 and TRBJ2-1, with 7 nucleotides matching TRBD1. The germline V gene has CDR1 SGHRS and CDR2 YFSETQ. This CDR3 region has 15 residues. The V and J ends lost 3 bases and 3 bases, in that order; junction bases with no gene match: 6. The CDR3 DNA follows: TGCGCCAGCAGCTCCCGGGACAGCGACTACAATGAGCAGTTCTTC. Translation gives CASSSRDSDYNEQFF.

This clonotype has more than one count but fewer than ten. The V and J genes are TRBV10-3 and TRBJ2-5; D remains unclear. V was pared by 8 bases and J by 7 bases, with 11 bases between. CDR3 size: 11 residues. CDR1 and CDR2 (germline): ENHRY, SYGVKD. The CDR3 nucleotides read TGTGCCATCGGGTCGTTGGGGACCCAGTACTTC. Residues: CAIGSLGTQYF.

The chain recombines TRBV29-1 with TRBJ2-6; D is unclear. Germline loops: CDR1 SQVTM, CDR2 ANQGSEA. This CDR3 region has 12 residues. With 5 bases removed from V and 1 base from J, the gap between germline ends came to 3 bases. The CDR3 region is CSVRSGANVLTF. For the CDR3, the DNA is TGCAGCGTTCGATCTGGGGCCAACGTCCTGACTTTC. The full variable domain, with the rest looked up from reference TRBV29-1 and TRBJ2-6, is SAVISQKPSRDICQRGTSLTIQCQVDSQVTMMFWYRQQPGQSLTLIATANQGSEATYESGFVIDKFPISRPNLTFSTLTVSNMSPEDSSIYLCSVRSGANVLTFGAGSRLTVL.

This clonotype was counted only a few times. The rearrangement links TRBV5-1 to TRBJ1-5; D is possibly TRBD1 (6 bases). From germline, CDR1 is SGHRS and CDR2 YFSETQ. Trimming removed 4 bases at V and 6 bases at J, with 11 bases between. The CDR3 runs 13 residues. In nucleotides, the CDR3 is TGCGCCAGCAGCCAGGGGCCTGGTCAGCCCCAGCATTTT. Translating gives CASSQGPGQPQHF.

The V and J genes are TRBV11-2 and TRBJ2-1, with TRBD2 matching 10 bases. CDR1 is SGHAT, CDR2 FQNNGV, per germline. V was clipped by 2 bases and J by 15 bases; unmatched bases: 10. This CDR3 comprises 14 residues. For the CDR3, the DNA is TGTGCCAGCAGCTTAAGTCCTTTAGCGGGAGGTTTGTTCTTC. Amino acids: CASSLSPLAGGLFF.

This sequence joins TRBV7-2 and TRBJ2-3, with D possibly called TRBD1 or TRBD2 (5 bases each). The CDR3 has 14 amino acids. Germline loops: CDR1 SGHTA, CDR2 FQGNSA. V gave up 3 bases and J gave up 3 bases, with 10 bases separating them. CDR3 DNA: TGTGCCAGCAGCTTCTTTTGGGGGACAGATACGCAGTATTTT. Its protein is CASSFFWGTDTQYF.

The chain combines TRBV15 with TRBJ2-7, with D possibly being TRBD2 (5 bases). The V gene lost 0 bases and the J gene lost 3 bases, with 15 bases spanning the gap. The CDR3 loop spans 16 amino acids. CDR1 and CDR2 (germline): LNHNV, YYDKDF (reference sequence). CDR3 DNA sequence: TGTGCCACCAGCAGAGATCTAAGCAGTGACTACTACGAGCAGTACTTC. It is translated as CATSRDLSSDYYEQYF. Full variable domain (missing parts from reference TRBV15 and TRBJ2-7): DAMVIQNPRYQVTQFGKPVTLSCSQTLNHNVMYWYQQKSSQAPKLLFHYYDKDFNNEADTPDNFQSRRPNTSFCFLDIRSPGLGDTAMYLCATSRDLSSDYYEQYFGPGTRLTVT.

This clonotype was counted between two and nine times. V gene TRBV24-1 combines with J gene TRBJ2-5, with 8 bases matching TRBD1. Germline loops: CDR1 KGHDR, CDR2 SFDVKD. The CDR3 contains 16 residues. The ends lost 4 bases at V and 1 base at J; junction bases unmatched: 7. CDR3 residues: CATSEGGTGGQETQYF. The CDR3, as DNA: TGTGCCACCAGTGAGGGGGGCACAGGGGGCCAAGAGACCCAGTACTTC.

This clonotype has just one count. The V and J genes are TRBV29-1 and TRBJ2-1; 7 bases are shared with TRBD1. The ends lost 6 bases at V and 0 bases at J; junction bases unmatched: 8. Germline V gives CDR1 SQVTM, CDR2 ANQGSEA. The CDR3 contains 15 residues. Here the CDR3 DNA reads TGCAGCGTCCCTCTCGACAGGGTCTCCTACAATGAGCAGTTCTTC. Translation gives CSVPLDRVSYNEQFF.

This clonotype was counted only a few times. The chain is built from TRBV7-6 and TRBJ2-7, with a weak D call TRBD1 (6 bases). Deletions cut 5 bases from V and 3 bases from J, with 11 bases between. CDR1 and CDR2 from the germline V gene are SGHVS and FNYEAQ. The CDR3 totals 13 residues. CDR3 protein: CASSLGTLYEQYF. CDR3 DNA sequence: TGTGCCAGCAGCCTCGGGACACTCTACGAGCAGTACTTC.

The chain employs TRBV27 and TRBJ2-7; 7 bases are shared with TRBD2. With 4 bases clipped from V and 2 bases from J, the junction kept 5 bases outside the gene matches. From germline, CDR1 is MNHEY and CDR2 SMNVEV (reference sequence). This CDR3 region has 14 residues. CDR3 sequence (DNA): TGTGCCAGCAGTTATCGGGAGGAACCCTACGAGCAGTACTTC. It specifies CASSYREEPYEQYF.

This chain uses TRBV18 with TRBJ2-5; the D is unclear. From germline, CDR1 is KGHSH and CDR2 LQKENI. V was clipped by 3 bases and J by 2 bases, with 10 bases between them. The CDR3 consists of 14 residues. CDR3 bases: TGTGCCAGCTCACCCCCAGTACAGCAAGAGACCCAGTACTTC. The encoded protein is CASSPPVQQETQYF.